Sequencing of this T cell receptor beta chain was carried out in a study of blood T cell repertoires in COVID-19. The germline V gene encodes CDR1 MNHEY and CDR2 SVGAGI. The CDR3 totals 15 residues. V lost 4 bases to trimming and J lost 3 bases; unmatched junction nucleotides: 1. Original analysis: Amplifying reference gene primers gave estimates of nucleated cell counts. Method: immunoSEQ multiplex PCR; TCRdb's copy keeps in-frame clones and lacks some. That table gives V, J and clone size, and the DNA gave D and trimming. Here the sample spans 200,000 to 250,000 clones, approximately 84% being singletons.

V gene TRBV6-5 combines with J gene TRBJ2-3, with 13 bases lining up with TRBD2. Sample: peripheral blood. The clonotype comes from an elderly woman with acute or convalescent COVID-19. The CDR3 coding sequence is TGTGCCAGCAGTTGGACTAGCGGGAGAACAGATACGCAGTATTTT. Translation gives CASSWTSGRTDTQYF.